This T cell receptor beta chain emerged from a study of shared clonotypes between healthy human individuals (dated by TCRdb to the early 2020s). Regarding the study in general: A couple of women and three men aged 18 to 49 years were included in the cohort. For each donor, CD4 naive and CD4 memory were each given three plates, CD8 naive was given two plates, and CD8 memory was given one plate. To estimate repertoire size and how much clonotype sharing occurs between individuals, the study deeply sequenced the blood TCR repertoires of five healthy adults. To increase sequencing depth and limit assay-specific biases, TCR repertoire library preparation and sequencing were carried out by different laboratories using diverse techniques. Per donor, leukapheresis produced somewhere between about 0.94 and 9.5 billion PBMCs.

The donors were healthy, HIV-negative adults with no recently reported acute infections or vaccinations. Only Caucasian adults living in Nashville, Tennessee, USA were represented among the donors. CD4+ T cells were enriched by magnetic negative selection, after which naive cells were positively selected on CD45RA and the negative fraction was taken as the memory subset. After blood collection by leukapheresis, PBMCs were isolated using Ficoll-Histopaque density gradient centrifugation and then cryopreserved in the vapor phase of liquid nitrogen. Purity and quantity of every magnetically sorted T cell population were checked by analytical flow cytometry. From each sorted fraction, genomic DNA was isolated and quantified by UV absorbance on a Nanodrop 2000c. From the cysteine through the phenylalanine, the CDR3 covers 14 amino acids. Only CDR3 DNA remains: 42 bases, in frame from the first base. Remarks on this clone: The antigen it binds to is not known. Base-call qualities are not available, and no considerably larger clone is one nucleotide away.

What the study reported, not specific to this receptor: Based on pairwise subsampling, the degree of clonotype sharing among donors was expected to be affected by sequencing depth. Incomplete sequencing was indicated by rarefaction of sorted-subset datasets, despite the large sequencing depth. Compared with non-shared clonotypes, clonotypes shared by all four sorted-subset donors had higher generation probabilities. Sampling was limited to blood, and TCR repertoires in tissue likely differ from TCR repertoires in blood. The genetic and exposure-history diversity represented was limited by the small number of donors. Naive subsets generally had larger estimated clonotype richness than memory subsets did. Approximately 5% of naive CD4, 3.5% of naive CD8, roughly 2.4% of memory CD4, and over 0.35% of memory CD8 clonotypes were shared across a few donors.

Using the deep immunoSEQ assay, TCR CDR3 regions were amplified from genomic DNA by multiplex PCR. Extracted genomic DNA from each cell subset was spread evenly across all wells of several immunoSEQ 96-well plates, with each plate serving as a replicate. For sorted subsets, about 0.2 ug genomic DNA, equal to about 30,000 T cell genomes, was loaded into each replicate PCR. The purified libraries were quantified using a Qubit 3.0 fluorometer, sized with a Bioanalyzer 2100, and then quantified again using the KAPA Library Quantification kit. A separate single-read 150-cycle Illumina NextSeq 550 flow cell was used to sequence each immunoSEQ 96-well plate. In the original analysis: Because the immunoSEQ output held only junctional sequences and lacked quality scores, the filtering could not match the filtering applied to full-length reads. Sequences were annotated with PyIR, a Python wrapper for IgBLAST v1.9, using IMGT germline references to assign V/J genes and CDR3. Reads were removed for weak V/J assignments (E-value above 1e-6), missing CDR3, stop codons, out-of-frame junctions, or ambiguous translated residues. V3J clonotypes were defined as sequences sharing an identical inferred V gene, J gene, and CDR3 amino acid sequence. Percentage overlap between repertoires was calculated by dividing the number of shared unique clonotypes by the size of the smaller repertoire. Richness of each repertoire was evaluated using RTK rarefaction, the Chao1 estimator, and Recon v2.1 estimates of unobserved clonotypes. Generation probabilities for all TCRbeta clonotypes obtained by the gDNA method from a handful of donors were computed using OLGA. The source is immuneACCESS, and TCRdb retained only in-frame sequences with V and J called. Part of the clones is not carried over; for the studies checked, unresolved V genes explain less than half of this, and the remainder is unexplained. That table supplies the V and J calls and clone size; D and trimming were determined from the DNA. This sample is represented by 2,500,000 or so clones; approximately 92% of them were singletons. The ten largest clones represent roughly 0.14% of the sample.

This chain is built from TRBV1 and TRBJ1-2; the table assigns TRBD1, which was not confirmed against the DNA. TRBV1 constitutes a pseudogene. Input material: naive CD4+ T cells sorted from blood. The sample's cell subset or site label, decoded: CD45RA+ positively selected. The source is a man in his late teens or twenties in good health. At the DNA level, the sequence is TGCACCAGCAGATTGTACAGGGTGGTGGGTGGCTACACCTTC. Translation gives CTSRLYRVVGGYTF.